This T cell receptor beta chain emerged from a study of cytomegalovirus exposure and HLA in healthy donors. V was trimmed by 4 bases and J by 4 bases, leaving 14 bases between them. CDR3 size: 14 residues. Germline V gene data show CDR1 as MGHRA and CDR2 as YSYEKL. Produced via immunoSEQ multiplex PCR; TCRdb's table is partial and in-frame only. The data contain some 310,000 clones, 88% of them singletons. A roughly 120-subject validation cohort, separate from the approximately 670-subject first cohort, supplied the donors. This TCR came from a man aged 30 to 39 in good health and CMV-seronegative. Sequencing was carried out using PBMCs. This chain links TRBV4-1 with TRBJ2-7; weak D call: TRBD2 (5 bases). The CDR3 loop is CASSPAETGYEQYF. CDR3 coding DNA: TGCGCCAGCAGCCCAGCCGAGACGGGGTACGAGCAGTACTTC.